Each of the 12 T cell receptor beta chains below was sequenced from the same sample in a study of cytomegalovirus exposure and HLA in healthy donors. PCR primers comprised 60 Vbeta and 13 Jbeta primers. Sequencing used immunoSEQ multiplex PCR; TCRdb keeps in-frame clones, though not all of them. The table lists tens of thousands of clones, 44% of them singletons. Sample: PBMCs. The receptors derive from a woman in her forties or fifties in good health and CMV-seronegative.

This clone was seen a few times. This rearrangement joins TRBV4-1 to TRBJ2-7; no reliable D call. Germline CDR1 reads MGHRA; CDR2 reads YSYEKL. This CDR3 contains 13 residues. The V and J ends lost 2 bases and 3 bases respectively, with 8 bases between them. The CDR3 reads CASSQPSSYEQYF. CDR3 nucleotides: TGCGCCAGCAGCCAACCATCTAGCTACGAGCAGTACTTC.

There are a few counts of this clone. CDR3 region: CASSYSGQGFGYTF. DNA of the CDR3: TGTGCCAGCAGTTACTCGGGGCAGGGGTTTGGCTACACCTTC. The genes are TRBV6-5 and TRBJ1-2; D may be TRBD1 (6 bases). Germline V gene sequence: CDR1 MNHEY, CDR2 SVGAGI. V was clipped by 0 bases and J by 7 bases, with 12 bases between them. There are 14 residues in the CDR3.

The chain uses TRBV4-2 and TRBJ2-1; the match to TRBD1 covers 8 bases. CDR3 size: 15 residues. Germline CDR1 reads LGHNA; CDR2 reads YNFKEQ. Trimming cost V 3 bases and J 8 bases; bases outside gene matches: 9. CDR3: CASSHDGEQGDEQFF. DNA of the CDR3: TGTGCCAGCAGCCATGACGGGGAACAGGGGGATGAGCAGTTCTTC.

The chain employs TRBV5-1 and TRBJ1-5; 7 nucleotides line up with TRBD1. V shed 0 bases, J shed 6 bases, and the junction held 6 bases outside the gene matches. The germline V gene has CDR1 SGHRS and CDR2 YFSETQ. The CDR3 runs to 15 residues. The CDR3 is CASSLVSGGGQPQHF. CDR3 coding DNA: TGCGCCAGCAGCTTGGTGTCAGGGGGAGGTCAGCCCCAGCATTTT.

This chain links TRBV2 with TRBJ1-5; 7 nucleotides agree with TRBD1. The CDR3 is made up of 12 amino acids. CDR1 SNHLY and CDR2 FYNNEI come from the germline V gene. The junction had 6 bases not matched to a gene; V was cut back by 11 bases and J by 5 bases. The CDR3 nucleotides are TGTGCCGGAGGGGGCAGGGATCAGCCCCAGCATTTT. It yields the protein CAGGGRDQPQHF.

The gene calls are TRBV5-1 and TRBJ1-1; D is possibly TRBD1 (6 bases). Germline loops: CDR1 SGHRS, CDR2 YFSETQ. The V and J ends lost 4 bases and 3 bases respectively, with 16 bases between them. CDR3 length: 15 amino acids. The CDR3 reads CASSPGQGFDTEAFF. CDR3 sequence (DNA): TGCGCCAGCAGCCCGGGGCAGGGGTTCGACACTGAAGCTTTCTTT.

Note on this clone: Other DNA sequences from this sample encode an identical CDR3 as well. The rearrangement links TRBV7-2 to TRBJ2-7, with 10 bases that match TRBD2. The CDR3 totals 16 residues. J was trimmed by 1 base and V by 1 base; bases with no gene match: 4. The germline gives CDR1 SGHTA, CDR2 FQGNSA. The CDR3 here is CASSLVASGSSYEQYF. CDR3 sequence (DNA): TGTGCCAGCAGCTTAGTGGCTAGCGGGAGTTCCTACGAGCAGTACTTC.

This clone was counted a few times. J is TRBJ2-7 and V is TRBV6-1; TRBD1 is a possible D gene (6 bases). The V and J ends lost 6 bases and 3 bases respectively, with 12 bases between them. Germline V gene sequence: CDR1 MNHNS, CDR2 SASEGT. This CDR3 has 13 residues. CDR3 DNA: TGTGCCAGCAGGGGGCTAGGGGGCTACGAGCAGTACTTC. It translates to CASRGLGGYEQYF.

V usage is TRBV7-8 and J usage is TRBJ2-7; no clear D gene. V lost 0 bases, J lost 3 bases, and 6 bases lay in between. The germline gives CDR1 SGHVS, CDR2 FQNEAQ. The CDR3 runs to 13 residues. CDR3 region: CASSLALFYEQYF. CDR3 in DNA: TGTGCCAGCAGCTTAGCCCTATTCTACGAGCAGTACTTC.

This sequence joins TRBV6-1 and TRBJ1-2; D may be TRBD1 (6 bases). Trimming left V 8 bases short and J 8 bases short, with 18 bases between. This CDR3 contains 13 residues. CDR1 and CDR2 (germline): MNHNS, SASEGT. The CDR3 nucleotides read TGTGCCAGCTGGAGGAGGCAGGGGAGCGGCTACACCTTC. This codes for CASWRRQGSGYTF.

This chain uses TRBV9 with TRBJ1-6; D uncertain. This CDR3 is 14 amino acids long. Germline V gene lookup returns CDR1 SGDLS and CDR2 YYNGEE. With 0 bases removed from V and 5 bases from J, the gap between germline ends came to 6 bases. The CDR3 loop is CASSVAGDNSPLHF. The CDR3 DNA follows: TGTGCCAGCAGCGTAGCTGGAGATAATTCACCCCTCCACTTT.

The sample holds a few counts of this clone. The chain uses TRBV4-1 and TRBJ1-1, with D maybe TRBD1 (5 bases). This CDR3 has 15 amino acids. V was clipped by 3 bases and J by 11 bases, with 22 bases between them. From germline, CDR1 is MGHRA and CDR2 YSYEKL. The CDR3 sequence is CASSHPSAGAGRAFF. For the CDR3, the DNA is TGCGCCAGCAGCCACCCCTCGGCTGGGGCCGGGCGGGCTTTCTTT.